The 25 T cell receptor beta chains below were found in one sample sequenced in a study of graft-versus-host responses after intestinal transplantation. Assay: immunoSEQ multiplex PCR; the TCRdb copy retains only in-frame clones and omits some. The table includes around 19,000 clones, about half detected once. Here the sequenced sample was alloreactive CD4+ T cells from a mixed lymphocyte reaction culture, taken before intestinal transplant. As to subset: CFSE-low proliferating T cells sorted from roughly six-day pre-transplant mixed lymphocyte reaction (GvH or HvG direction). These receptors originate from a human patient who received an intestinal transplant.

The chain recombines TRBV4-2 with TRBJ2-3, with 7 positions matching TRBD2. This CDR3 spans 17 amino acids. Trimming at V came to 1 base and at J to 5 bases, leaving 12 bases not matched to a gene. Per germline, CDR1 LGHNA and CDR2 YNFKEQ. The CDR3: CASSQAFRGGGQDTQYF. The CDR3 bases are TGTGCCAGCAGCCAAGCATTCCGCGGGGGAGGACAAGATACGCAGTATTTT.

The table lists this clone with a few counts. The chain recombines TRBV2 with TRBJ1-2, with a tentative D call TRBD1 (5 bases). With 3 bases removed from V and 14 bases from J, the gap between germline ends came to 10 bases. The CDR3 loop spans 10 amino acids. Germline V gives CDR1 SNHLY, CDR2 FYNNEI. The CDR3 protein is CASSEGGSTF. For the CDR3, the DNA is TGTGCCAGCAGTGAGGGGGGGTCTACCTTC.

This chain uses TRBV9 with TRBJ2-1, with unresolved D. CDR1 and CDR2 (germline): SGDLS, YYNGEE. The CDR3 covers 17 residues. V lost 0 bases and J 0 bases, leaving 13 bases between the germline ends. The CDR3 sequence: CASSVAGSVVSYNEQFF. The CDR3 DNA reads as TGTGCCAGCAGCGTAGCTGGCAGCGTAGTCTCCTACAATGAGCAGTTCTTC.

The chain joins TRBV7-8 to TRBJ1-6; 9 nucleotides agree with TRBD1. J lost 10 bases, V lost 1 base, and 2 bases had no gene match. This CDR3 comprises 14 residues. Per germline, CDR1 SGHVS and CDR2 FQNEAQ. CDR3 nucleotide sequence: TGTGCCAGCAGCTTAGACAGGGGGCTCTCACCCCTCCACTTT. This translates into CASSLDRGLSPLHF.

In its sample, this clone was seen a few times. This chain connects TRBV6-5 to TRBJ2-7; 9 bases fit TRBD1. V was pared by 6 bases and J by 3 bases, with 6 bases of the junction left unmatched. The CDR3 covers 14 residues. Per the germline V gene, CDR1 is MNHEY and CDR2 is SVGAGI. CDR3 sequence reads: CASSLHRGRYEQYF. The CDR3 coding sequence is TGTGCCAGCAGCCTCCACAGGGGGCGCTACGAGCAGTACTTC.

This chain links TRBV5-1 with TRBJ1-2, with TRBD1 as a possible D gene (5 bases). V was clipped by 1 base and J by 4 bases, with 11 bases between them. Germline V CDR1 and CDR2: SGHRS, YFSETQ. The CDR3 totals 14 residues. DNA of the CDR3: TGCGCCAGCAGCTTGTCCCAGGGCCCCTATGGCTACACCTTC. Protein product: CASSLSQGPYGYTF.

The chain employs TRBV9 and TRBJ2-3, with TRBD2 matching 10 bases. Germline V lookup: CDR1 SGDLS, CDR2 YYNGEE. This CDR3 has 15 amino acids. J gave up 8 bases and V 0 bases, and 6 bases lay outside the gene matches. The CDR3 here is CASSVEGTSVATQYF. The CDR3, as DNA: TGTGCCAGCAGCGTAGAAGGGACTAGCGTCGCTACGCAGTATTTT.

The rearrangement joins TRBV4-1 to TRBJ2-1; 11 nucleotides agree with TRBD2. Germline trimming cut 1 base from V and 9 bases from J; bases unmatched to any gene: 5. Germline V CDR1 and CDR2: MGHRA, YSYEKL. The length of the CDR3 is 15 residues. The CDR3 nucleotides read TGCGCCAGCAGCCAAGGACTAGCGGGGTTATTTGAGCAGTTCTTC. Its translation: CASSQGLAGLFEQFF.

This clone has only a few counts. The J gene is TRBJ1-3, the V gene TRBV5-1; TRBD1 agrees at 9 bases. The CDR3 runs to 17 residues. The germline V gene encodes CDR1 SGHRS and CDR2 YFSETQ. V trimming: 4 bases; J trimming: 2 bases; junction bases outside the gene matches: 10. CDR3 in DNA: TGCGCCAGCAGCCCCAATGGACAGGGGTGGGCTGGAAACACCATATATTTT. Amino acids: CASSPNGQGWAGNTIYF.

V and J are TRBV18 and TRBJ2-5; TRBD1 is a possible D gene (5 bases). Germline assignment: CDR1 KGHSH and CDR2 LQKENI. The CDR3 contains 14 residues. Trimming stripped 4 bases from V and 1 base from J, with 10 bases between. CDR3 bases: TGTGCCAGCTCACTCTTCGACAGCCAAGAGACCCAGTACTTC. Amino acid sequence: CASSLFDSQETQYF.

V gene TRBV7-9 combines with J gene TRBJ1-3; 9 bases are a match to TRBD1. The CDR3 spans 17 residues. Trimming at V came to 4 bases and at J to 2 bases, leaving 9 bases not matched to a gene. CDR1 and CDR2 from the germline V gene are SEHNR and FQNEAQ (reference sequence). In nucleotides, the CDR3 is TGTGCCAGCAGCTCACGGCGGACAGGGGAGACTGGAAACACCATATATTTT. This gives the protein CASSSRRTGETGNTIYF.

The chain carries TRBV2 and TRBJ1-5; TRBD1 might be the D (6 bases). Looked up from germline, CDR1 is SNHLY and CDR2 is FYNNEI. V lost 5 bases and J 7 bases, leaving 12 bases between the germline ends. The CDR3 consists of 13 residues. The CDR3: CASSREGEQPQHF. In DNA form, the CDR3 reads TGTGCCAGCAGTAGGGAGGGGGAACAGCCCCAGCATTTT. The variable domain in full, completed from reference TRBV2 and TRBJ1-5, reads EPEVTQTPSHQVTQMGQEVILRCVPISNHLYFYWYRQILGQKVEFLVSFYNNEISEKSEIFDDQFSVERPDGSNFTLKIRSTKLEDSAMYFCASSREGEQPQHFGDGTRLSIL.

The table lists this clone with a count of one. The genes are TRBV28 and TRBJ1-1; 9 nucleotides line up with TRBD1. CDR3 size: 15 residues. CDR1 is MDHEN and CDR2 is SYDVKM in the germline V gene. V lost 5 bases, J lost 5 bases, and 9 bases stayed unmatched. CDR3: CASSTLQGAGTEAFF. Here the CDR3 DNA reads TGTGCCAGCAGTACATTACAGGGGGCGGGAACTGAAGCTTTCTTT. The whole variable domain, remainder taken from reference TRBV28 and TRBJ1-1, is DVKVTQSSRYLVKRTGEKVFLECVQDMDHENMFWYRQDPGLGLRLIYFSYDVKMKEKGDIPEGYSVSREKKERFSLILESASTNQTSMYLCASSTLQGAGTEAFFGQGTRLTVV.

This clone was counted between two and nine times. This chain joins TRBV5-1 and TRBJ1-2; maybe TRBD1 (5 bases). V dropped 0 bases and J dropped 8 bases, with 11 bases sitting between them. The germline CDR1 and CDR2 sequences are SGHRS and YFSETQ. The CDR3 is 13 residues long. The CDR3 DNA reads TGCGCCAGCAGCTTGGATGGGGGGTCCGGCTACACCTTC. Translation gives CASSLDGGSGYTF.

This clone was counted only a few times. The chain employs TRBV6-5 and TRBJ1-2, with D possibly being TRBD1 (5 bases). The V end was cut by 7 bases, the J end by 4 bases, with 16 bases between. Germline CDR1 is MNHEY and CDR2 is SVGAGI. This CDR3 contains 14 residues. The CDR3: CASTSVGGGYGYTF. CDR3 DNA: TGTGCCAGCACCTCTGTGGGGGGGGGCTATGGCTACACCTTC.

A few counts support this clone. The chain has TRBV18 and TRBJ2-2, with D perhaps matching TRBD1 (5 bases). Looked up from germline, CDR1 is KGHSH and CDR2 is LQKENI. This CDR3 has 15 residues. V was shortened by 6 bases and J by 1 base, with 12 bases between the two germline ends. The DNA of the CDR3 is TGTGCCAGCTCGCAGGGTTTACGGAACACCGGGGAGCTGTTTTTT. This gives the protein CASSQGLRNTGELFF.

The rearrangement links TRBV7-2 to TRBJ1-4; TRBD1 agrees at 7 bases. The CDR3 sequence is 15 residues long. After removal of 5 bases from V and 5 bases from J, the junction contained 8 bases not matched to a gene. Germline-derived CDR1 and CDR2 are SGHTA and FQGNSA. In DNA form, the CDR3 reads TGTGCCAGCAGCCCACCGGGACAGAGGAATGAAAAACTGTTTTTT. Its protein product is CASSPPGQRNEKLFF.

The table lists this clone with a few counts. This sequence joins TRBV6-5 and TRBJ1-1, with D tentatively TRBD1 (5 bases). Per germline, CDR1 MNHEY and CDR2 SVGAGI. The CDR3 covers 13 residues. Trimming left V 7 bases short and J 7 bases short, with 16 bases between. The CDR3 region has the DNA TGTGCCAGCACCCCAGGGATTTGGGGTGAAGCTTTCTTT. It codes for CASTPGIWGEAFF.

The chain employs TRBV5-1 and TRBJ1-1; D ambiguous. The CDR3 is made up of 17 amino acids. Per the germline V gene, CDR1 is SGHRS and CDR2 is YFSETQ. The V end lost 2 bases, the J end lost 2 bases, and 19 bases lay between the germline ends. This chain's CDR3 is CASSLWVTRGSNTEAFF. The CDR3 DNA sequence: TGCGCCAGCAGCTTATGGGTCACGAGAGGATCTAACACTGAAGCTTTCTTT. The whole variable domain, remainder taken from reference TRBV5-1 and TRBJ1-1, is KAGVTQTPRYLIKTRGQQVTLSCSPISGHRSVSWYQQTPGQGLQFLFEYFSETQRNKGNFPGRFSGRQFSNSRSEMNVSTLELGDSALYLCASSLWVTRGSNTEAFFGQGTRLTVV.

This chain connects TRBV18 to TRBJ1-3; a weak D match, TRBD1 (6 bases). Germline V gene sequence: CDR1 KGHSH, CDR2 LQKENI. CDR3 length equals 14 residues. Between the trimmed V and J ends, which lost 3 bases and 2 bases, there was a span of 8 bases. The CDR3 is CASSPGTPGNTIYF. CDR3 DNA: TGTGCCAGCTCACCCGGGACACCTGGAAACACCATATATTTT. Supplemented by reference TRBV18 and TRBJ1-3, the full variable domain reads NAGVMQNPRHLVRRRGQEARLRCSPMKGHSHVYWYRQLPEEGLKFMVYLQKENIIDESGMPKERFSAEFPKEGPSILRIQQVVRGDSAAYFCASSPGTPGNTIYFGEGSWLTVV.

The gene calls are TRBV2 and TRBJ1-5, with 8 bases fitting TRBD1. From germline, CDR1 is SNHLY and CDR2 FYNNEI. The CDR3 covers 15 residues. V was clipped by 6 bases and J by 6 bases; unmatched bases: 10. The CDR3 region is CASSGQGLETQPQHF. The CDR3 nucleotides are TGTGCCAGCAGCGGACAGGGTTTAGAAACTCAGCCCCAGCATTTT. Supplemented by reference TRBV2 and TRBJ1-5, the full variable domain reads EPEVTQTPSHQVTQMGQEVILRCVPISNHLYFYWYRQILGQKVEFLVSFYNNEISEKSEIFDDQFSVERPDGSNFTLKIRSTKLEDSAMYFCASSGQGLETQPQHFGDGTRLSIL.

The J gene is TRBJ2-1, the V gene TRBV6-5; tentatively, D is TRBD1 (5 bases). The CDR3 loop spans 15 amino acids. Deletions cut 0 bases from V and 5 bases from J, with 11 bases between. Germline V gene data show CDR1 as MNHEY and CDR2 as SVGAGI. The DNA of the CDR3 is TGTGCCAGCAGTTACTCGAGTCAGGGTAACAATGAGCAGTTCTTC. It encodes CASSYSSQGNNEQFF.

The count of this clone is one. The chain is built from TRBV7-3 and TRBJ2-7; D is unresolved. The CDR3 has 12 residues. V lost 4 bases to trimming and J lost 2 bases, with 6 bases between them. Germline V gene lookup returns CDR1 SGHTA and CDR2 FQGTGA. The CDR3 region has the DNA TGTGCCAGCAGCTCCCGTCCCTACGAGCAGTACTTC. Its protein product is CASSSRPYEQYF.

The chain has TRBV5-1 and TRBJ2-3; maybe TRBD2 (6 bases). The V end was cut by 0 bases, the J end by 4 bases, with 9 bases between. The CDR3 is 14 residues long. Germline V gene data show CDR1 as SGHRS and CDR2 as YFSETQ. The CDR3 sequence is CASSLGLGADTQYF. CDR3 coding DNA: TGCGCCAGCAGCTTGGGACTAGGGGCAGATACGCAGTATTTT.

V usage is TRBV7-9 and J usage is TRBJ1-2; D is undetermined. The CDR3 loop spans 16 amino acids. V was pared by 0 bases and J by 6 bases, with 17 bases between. From germline, CDR1 is SEHNR and CDR2 FQNEAQ (reference sequence). This CDR3 is CASSLAPLGTPNGYTF. The CDR3 DNA reads TGTGCCAGCAGCTTAGCCCCACTGGGCACTCCCAATGGCTACACCTTC.